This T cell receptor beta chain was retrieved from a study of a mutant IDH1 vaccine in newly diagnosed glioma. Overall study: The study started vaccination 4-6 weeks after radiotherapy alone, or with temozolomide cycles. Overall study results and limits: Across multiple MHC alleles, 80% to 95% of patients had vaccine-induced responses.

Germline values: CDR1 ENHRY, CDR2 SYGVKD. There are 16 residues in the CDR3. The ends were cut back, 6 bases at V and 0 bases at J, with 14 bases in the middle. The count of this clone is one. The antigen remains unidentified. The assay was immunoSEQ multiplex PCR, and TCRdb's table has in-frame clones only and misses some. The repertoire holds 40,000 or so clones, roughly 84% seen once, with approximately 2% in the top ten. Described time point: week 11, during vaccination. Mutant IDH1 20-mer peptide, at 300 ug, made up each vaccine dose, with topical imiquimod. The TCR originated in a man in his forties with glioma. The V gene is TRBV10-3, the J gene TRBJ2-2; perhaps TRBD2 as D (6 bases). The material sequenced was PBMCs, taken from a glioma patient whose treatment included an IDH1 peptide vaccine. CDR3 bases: TGTGCCATCAGGAGGGTCGGGGGAGCGAACACCGGGGAGCTGTTTTTT. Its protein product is CAIRRVGGANTGELFF.